This TCR beta chain emerged from a study of T cell responses to AZD1222 COVID-19 vaccine (dated by TCRdb to the early 2020s). About the full investigation: AZD1222 recipients whose second dose came at about 4 weeks and those whose second dose came at about 12 weeks were combined into one group, since spike-specific TCR depth and breadth did not differ between the two schedules. A total of about 240 trial participants underwent TCR sequencing, of whom some 210 received two doses of AZD1222 and about 25 received two doses of the MenACWY control vaccine. Trial participants were enrolled by age into 18-55, 56-69 and 70-plus year subgroups, with approximately 150, 30 and 60 TCR-sequenced participants respectively.

The CDR3 regions of human TCRbeta chains were analyzed by immunosequencing. The original methods were these. TCRs in the repertoires were compared against a reference library of SARS-CoV-2-specific TCRs that had been generated with the MIRA antigen-specificity platform. Breadth was defined as the fraction of unique TCRs that were SARS-CoV-2-associated, and depth was defined as the fraction of total T cells that were SARS-CoV-2-associated. Using the MIRA data, every spike-specific TCR was mapped to the spike region that the TCR reacted to and assigned to either a CD4 or a CD8 class. Log10-transformed breadth and depth values were compared by one-way ANOVA with Sidak's multiple comparisons tests. TCRdb retrieved this table from immuneACCESS and kept in-frame rearrangements only. Not all clones are present; in checked studies, unresolved V genes account for under half, and no reason is known for the remainder. V, J and clone size reflect that table, while D and trimming were determined from the DNA. Recorded for this sample are about 180,000 clones; around 88% of them occurred a single time. The ten largest make up roughly 0.5% of the sample.

On this clone: Its antigen target is currently unknown. Per-nucleotide qualities are absent, and no much larger clonotype sits a single base away.

What the time point label conveys for this sample: baseline before first vaccination. Vaccinee samples came from UK trials COV001 and COV002, including a single-blind randomized controlled phase 2/3 trial of AZD1222 (ChAdOx1 nCoV-19) in healthy adults. Trial participant PBMC samples were collected at day 0 and day 28 after the second dose for TCRbeta chain sequencing. Points the paper makes about the study in general: The whole spike protein was spanned by vaccine-associated CD4 TCRs, and dominant responses were seen in regions 160-218 and 743-854. Conclusions about previously exposed vaccinees are limited because only six or seven AZD1222 recipients were SARS-CoV-2 seropositive at baseline. Epitopes outside the regions mutated in the B.1.351 and B.1.1.7 variants were reportedly recognized by nearly half of the unique spike-specific TCRs. After two AZD1222 doses, both the breadth and the depth of spike-specific TCRs were significantly higher than at day 0 and than in MenACWY recipients. Because no day 14 peak-response samples were available, repertoires were characterized only after the peak T cell response. In the small 56-69-year group, the increase in depth fell short of significance, most likely because of low power. Most participants were white British and females outnumbered males, and the authors suggested that clonal diversity may have been underestimated.

This receptor was obtained from an adult in good health. The source was peripheral blood, collected on day 0 of AZD1222 vaccination.

The CDR3 region: CASSSAGGSYNSPLHF. In nucleotides, the sequence is TGTGCCAGCAGTTCCGCCGGGGGCTCCTATAATTCACCCCTCCACTTT. Rearrangement joined TRBV28 to TRBJ1-6, with TRBD1 perhaps the D gene, on 5 matching bases. Trimming costs V 4 bases and J 0 bases, and their ends lie 10 bases apart. The CDR1 and CDR2 encoded by the germline V gene are MDHEN and SYDVKM. The CDR3 covers 16 residues, taking in both the cysteine and the phenylalanine. The only DNA kept is the CDR3, 48 bases in frame from the first base.